The sequence of this TCR beta chain was determined in a study of cytomegalovirus exposure and HLA in healthy donors. V gave up 2 bases and J gave up 7 bases; unmatched junction bases: 10. Germline lookup yields CDR1 MGHDK and CDR2 SYGVNS. The CDR3 length is 17 residues. Points from the study as a whole: First-cohort TCR clusters tended to co-occur in the approximately 120 validation repertoires, a later analysis found. Investigators reported 150 to 200 TCR beta chains as tied to cytomegalovirus.

Measured with immunoSEQ multiplex PCR; TCRdb has only the in-frame clones, and not every one. This sample has 260,000 or so clones, with 88% found just once. Of note for this clone: Antigen: not known.

The chain joins TRBV25-1 to TRBJ2-1, with TRBD2 identical over 11 bases. Specimen: PBMCs. The receptor was isolated from a woman younger than 30 in good health and CMV-seronegative. CDR3 amino acids: CASSERSSGRIVNEQFF. The CDR3 coding sequence is TGTGCCAGCAGTGAACGGTCTAGCGGGAGGATCGTGAATGAGCAGTTCTTC.